This TCR beta chain originates from a study of T cell clonality in common variable immunodeficiency. This CDR3 is 16 amino acids long. Germline CDR1 and CDR2: SGHTA and FQGTGA. With 4 bases removed from V and 8 bases from J, the gap between germline ends came to 21 bases. Whole-study findings and limits: The cause of increased CVID clonality remains unclear without subpopulation sequencing. CVID subjects showed higher TCRbeta clonality than healthy controls.

Control and CVID samples contributed equal amounts of genomic DNA. TCRdb keeps only in-frame clones here, not all; method: immunoSEQ multiplex PCR. The sample was found to contain some 50,000 clones, and every one recurs. This clone was found many times. The antigen is undetermined. The read comes to an end 3 residues before the CDR3 does, leaving the germline J gene to fill in the end. The source material was peripheral blood mononuclear cells. The sequence was collected from a person aged 18 to 75 in good health. The chain carries TRBV7-3 and TRBJ2-1, with D tentatively TRBD2 (6 bases). The CDR3 is CASSSPGRAGRDEQFF. The sequenced CDR3 bases are TGTGCCAGCAGCTCCCCCGGGAGAGCGGGTCGGGATGAG.